This T cell receptor (beta chain) was retrieved from a study of Tregs in tolerant kidney transplant recipients. About the research overall: Mixed chimerism was transient after nonmyeloablative marrow transplants from related graft donors.

Between the trimmed V and J ends, which lost 4 bases and 0 bases, there was a span of 16 bases. The CDR3 extends over 17 amino acids. The germline V gene encodes CDR1 SGHTA and CDR2 FQGTGA. Study-level findings and limits: For some patients, primers changed over time, blocking nucleotide-level comparison.

The data were produced by immunoSEQ multiplex PCR, yet TCRdb's version contains in-frame clones alone and is incomplete. This sample carries about 48,000 clones, with roughly 0.89% going to the ten biggest clones. In the case of this clone: Its cognate antigen is unknown. The observed sequence ends 3 residues before the CDR3 terminus, with the missing tail filled in from the germline J gene.

This clonotype originated in a human donor who received a combined kidney and bone marrow transplant. The V and J genes are TRBV7-3 and TRBJ1-5; TRBD1 might be the D (6 bases). The specimen comprised CD4+ T cells from blood, sampled before the transplant. This CDR3 is CASSSGGGSYSNQPQHF. The DNA read from the CDR3 is TGTGCCAGCAGCTCCGGTGGGGGCTCTTATAGCAATCAGCCC.